This entry is about one TCR beta chain. Its target is not known. The CDR3 consists of 15 residues. Germline loops: CDR1 LNHDA, CDR2 SQIVND (reference sequence). With 8 bases clipped from V and 1 base from J, the junction kept 7 bases outside the gene matches. Sequenced by immunoSEQ multiplex PCR; TCRdb stores in-frame clones only, minus some. This sample yields about 140,000 clones, of which 88% are seen a single time; over 6.5% belongs to the top ten. The sample is drawn from a study of cytomegalovirus exposure and HLA in healthy donors. Looking at the study overall: It was reported in a later analysis that the approximately 120 validation repertoires used the same platform as the approximately 620 first-cohort repertoires.

Study-level points and caveats: A classifier reportedly called cytomegalovirus status with high sensitivity and specificity. Specific recognition of CMV antigens was confirmed in vitro for a few chains (all CMV-associated).

The source material was PBMCs. The clonotype comes from a woman aged 18 to 35 in good health and CMV-seropositive. V is TRBV19 and J is TRBJ2-1; TRBD1 matches 8 bases. This CDR3 reads CASHDRGISYNEQFF. DNA for the CDR3: TGTGCCAGTCATGACAGGGGAATATCCTACAATGAGCAGTTCTTC.